This T cell receptor beta chain stems from a study of CD8 T cells in Susac syndrome. Blood CD8+ and CD4+ T cells underwent high-throughput TCR beta sequencing. This clonotype has only one observation. Germline loops: CDR1 SNHLY, CDR2 FYNNEI. The CDR3 covers 13 residues. The V and J ends lost 7 bases and 12 bases, in that order; junction bases with no gene match: 15. When the RNA was reverse transcribed, random hexamers were used with an input of about 0.5 to 1 ug. Across 54 Vbeta and 13 Jbeta, TCR beta CDR3 was amplified with immunoSEQ multiplex PCR. TCRdb fed the immunoSEQ multiplex PCR reads into MiXCR, producing one record per CDR3 protein. The sample holds under 150,000 distinct CDR3 sequences, more than 75% seen once.

The chain carries TRBV2 and TRBJ2-7; 7 bases line up with TRBD2. The receptor was isolated from a human donor with multiple sclerosis. Sequenced sample: CD8+ T cells from PBMCs. Here the CDR3 reads CASMWNWDYPLYF. CDR3 in DNA: TGTGCCAGCATGTGGAACTGGGACTACCCCTTGTACTTC.